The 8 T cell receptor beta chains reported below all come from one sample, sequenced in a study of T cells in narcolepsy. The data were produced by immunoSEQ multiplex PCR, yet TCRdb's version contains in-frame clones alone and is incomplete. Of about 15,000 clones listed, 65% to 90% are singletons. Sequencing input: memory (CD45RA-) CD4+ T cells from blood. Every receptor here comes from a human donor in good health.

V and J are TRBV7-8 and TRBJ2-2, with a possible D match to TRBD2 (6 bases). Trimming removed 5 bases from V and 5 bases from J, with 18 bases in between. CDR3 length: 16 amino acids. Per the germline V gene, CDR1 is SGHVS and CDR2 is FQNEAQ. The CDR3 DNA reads TGTGCCAGCAGCCTCAACTCTCTCCGGGGGACCGGGGAGCTGTTTTTT. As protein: CASSLNSLRGTGELFF. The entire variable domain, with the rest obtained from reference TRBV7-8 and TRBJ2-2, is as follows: GAGVSQSPRYKVAKRGQDVALRCDPISGHVSLFWYQQALGQGPEFLTYFQNEAQLDKSGLPSDRFFAERPEGSVSTLKIQRTQQEDSAVYLCASSLNSLRGTGELFFGEGSRLTVL.

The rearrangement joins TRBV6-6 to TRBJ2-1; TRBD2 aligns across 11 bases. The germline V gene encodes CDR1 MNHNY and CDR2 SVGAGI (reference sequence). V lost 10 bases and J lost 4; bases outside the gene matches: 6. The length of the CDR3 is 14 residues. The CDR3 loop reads CATRGLAAYNEQFF. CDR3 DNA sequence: TGTGCCACTAGGGGACTAGCGGCTTACAATGAGCAGTTCTTC.

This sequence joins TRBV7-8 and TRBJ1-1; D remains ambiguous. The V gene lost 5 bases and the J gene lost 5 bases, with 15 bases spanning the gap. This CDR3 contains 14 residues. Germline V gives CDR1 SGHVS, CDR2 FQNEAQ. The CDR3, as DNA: TGTGCCAGCAGCCTTCGGGTCGGGGTGACTGAAGCTTTCTTT. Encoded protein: CASSLRVGVTEAFF.

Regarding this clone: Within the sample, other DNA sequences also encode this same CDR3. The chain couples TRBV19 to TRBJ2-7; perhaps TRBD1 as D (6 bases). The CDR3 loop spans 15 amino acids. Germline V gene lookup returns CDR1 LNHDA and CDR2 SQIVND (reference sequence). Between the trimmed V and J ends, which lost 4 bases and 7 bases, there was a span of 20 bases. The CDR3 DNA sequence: TGTGCCAGTAGTAACGGAGGACAGAAGGTAGGTGAGCAGTACTTC. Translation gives CASSNGGQKVGEQYF. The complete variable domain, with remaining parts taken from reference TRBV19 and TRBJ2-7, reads DGGITQSPKYLFRKEGQNVTLSCEQNLNHDAMYWYRQDPGQGLRLIYYSQIVNDFQKGDIAEGYSVSREKKESFPLTVTSAQKNPTAFYLCASSNGGQKVGEQYFGPGTRLTVT.

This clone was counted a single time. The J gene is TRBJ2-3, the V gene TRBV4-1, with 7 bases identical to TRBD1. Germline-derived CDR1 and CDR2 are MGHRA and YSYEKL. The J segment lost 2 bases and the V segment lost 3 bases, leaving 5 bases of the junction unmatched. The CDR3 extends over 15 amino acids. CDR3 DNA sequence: TGCGCCAGCAGCCAGACAGGGTTGGCCACAGATACGCAGTATTTT. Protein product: CASSQTGLATDTQYF.

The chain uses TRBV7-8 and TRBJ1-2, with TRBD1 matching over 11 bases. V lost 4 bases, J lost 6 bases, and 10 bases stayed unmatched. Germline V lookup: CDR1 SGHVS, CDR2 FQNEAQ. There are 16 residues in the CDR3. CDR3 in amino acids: CASSSRHPGQGDGYTF. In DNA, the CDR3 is TGTGCCAGCAGCTCACGACACCCGGGACAGGGGGATGGCTACACCTTC.

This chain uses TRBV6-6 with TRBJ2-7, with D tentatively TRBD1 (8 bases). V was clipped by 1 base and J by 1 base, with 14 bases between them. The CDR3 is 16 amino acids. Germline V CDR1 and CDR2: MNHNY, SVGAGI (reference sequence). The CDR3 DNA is TGTGCCAGCAGTTACTTTAACAGGGGGGGGTCCTACGAGCAGTACTTC. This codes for CASSYFNRGGSYEQYF.

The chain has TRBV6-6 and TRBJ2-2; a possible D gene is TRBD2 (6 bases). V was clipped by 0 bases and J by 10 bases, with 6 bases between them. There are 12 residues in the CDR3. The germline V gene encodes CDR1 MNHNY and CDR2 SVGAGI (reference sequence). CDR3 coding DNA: TGTGCCAGCAGTTACTCGCGGGAGGAGCTGTTTTTT. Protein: CASSYSREELFF.